This T cell receptor (beta chain) was retrieved from a study of PD-L1 blockade in urothelial cancer. Overall study: Administration of atezolizumab to patients began around 2014, at 1,200 mg intravenously every 3 weeks.

Trimming shortened V by 2 bases and J by 4 bases, and 11 bases separated the two germline ends. Germline CDR1 is LNHDA and CDR2 is SQIVND (reference sequence). The CDR3 length is 15 residues. Time point of the sample: peripheral blood 6 weeks after treatment start. The method was immunoSEQ multiplex PCR; TCRdb's version includes in-frame clones alone and lacks a portion of them. The sample has around 100,000 clones; 75% to 95% are singletons. This clonotype was sampled from a man aged 55-75 years with urothelial cancer. The specimen was PBMCs, collected around atezolizumab (anti-PD-L1) treatment. The J gene is TRBJ2-2, the V gene TRBV19, with D tentatively TRBD1 (5 bases). CDR3 loop: CASSISAGPTGELFF. Written as DNA, the CDR3 is TGTGCCAGTAGTATATCGGCAGGGCCCACCGGGGAGCTGTTTTTT. The variable domain in full, completed from reference TRBV19 and TRBJ2-2, reads DGGITQSPKYLFRKEGQNVTLSCEQNLNHDAMYWYRQDPGQGLRLIYYSQIVNDFQKGDIAEGYSVSREKKESFPLTVTSAQKNPTAFYLCASSISAGPTGELFFGEGSRLTVL.